This T cell receptor beta chain was sequenced for a study of T cells after yellow fever vaccination. Study-level findings and limits: Reappearance after the booster was seen for most primary-vaccination clones, at about 95% CD4 and 88% CD8.

In this sample, this clonotype turned up a few times. The antigen remains unidentified. This CDR3 is 13 amino acids long. CDR1 is SGHVS, CDR2 FQNEAQ, per germline. V lost 2 bases and J 5 bases, leaving 9 bases between the germline ends. TCRdb re-analysed the 5' RACE reads in MiXCR, keeping a single row per CDR3 protein. Altogether 300,000 or so distinct CDR3 sequences are present, about 10% being singletons, with the ten largest covering over 3%. The sample in question was CD4+ T cells sorted from PBMCs, obtained 5 days after the yellow fever booster vaccination. The gene calls are TRBV7-8 and TRBJ2-5, with D unclear. The clonotype originates from a man aged 18 to 29 who received the YFV17D yellow fever vaccine. CDR3 nucleotides: TGTGCCAGCAGCTTAAGGGTAGGGGAGACCCAGTACTTC. It is translated as CASSLRVGETQYF.